In this sample, the clone carrying this TCR beta chain turned up many times. TCRdb re-clonotyped the PCR reads via MiXCR. The data contain approximately 22,000 clones, about a sixth of them singletons. The CDR3 has 14 amino acids. Looked up from germline, CDR1 is WSHSY and CDR2 is SAAADI. V was pared by 2 bases and J by 0 bases, with 4 bases between. There were no patients who had received any treatment before thyroid surgery. This sample stems from a study of metastatic and nonmetastatic thyroid tumors. About the research overall: Repertoire comparison spanned blood and tumor or nodule tissue of malignant and benign thyroid patients.

J is TRBJ1-4 and V is TRBV10-2; no definite D call. The sequencing sample was made of tumor tissue. The receptor's source is a female donor with papillary thyroid cancer or a benign thyroid nodule (not recorded which). Some clones in this sample may be carry-over from other donors' samples. The CDR3 reads CASSERATNEKLFF. CDR3 sequence (DNA): TGCGCCAGCAGTGAGAGGGCAACTAATGAAAAACTGTTTTTT.